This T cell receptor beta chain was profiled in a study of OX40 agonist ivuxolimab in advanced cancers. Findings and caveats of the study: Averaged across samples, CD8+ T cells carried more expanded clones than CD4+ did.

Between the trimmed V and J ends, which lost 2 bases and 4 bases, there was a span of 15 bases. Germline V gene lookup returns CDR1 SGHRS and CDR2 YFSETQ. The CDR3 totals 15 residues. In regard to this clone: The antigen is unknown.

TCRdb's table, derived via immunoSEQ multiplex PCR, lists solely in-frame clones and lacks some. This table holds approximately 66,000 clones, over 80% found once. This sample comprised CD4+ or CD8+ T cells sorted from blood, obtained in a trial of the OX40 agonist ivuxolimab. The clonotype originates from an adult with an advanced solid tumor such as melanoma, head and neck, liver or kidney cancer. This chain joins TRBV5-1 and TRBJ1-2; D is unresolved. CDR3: CASSLLPPDPYGYTF. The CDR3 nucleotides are TGCGCCAGCAGCTTACTCCCCCCGGATCCCTATGGCTACACCTTC.